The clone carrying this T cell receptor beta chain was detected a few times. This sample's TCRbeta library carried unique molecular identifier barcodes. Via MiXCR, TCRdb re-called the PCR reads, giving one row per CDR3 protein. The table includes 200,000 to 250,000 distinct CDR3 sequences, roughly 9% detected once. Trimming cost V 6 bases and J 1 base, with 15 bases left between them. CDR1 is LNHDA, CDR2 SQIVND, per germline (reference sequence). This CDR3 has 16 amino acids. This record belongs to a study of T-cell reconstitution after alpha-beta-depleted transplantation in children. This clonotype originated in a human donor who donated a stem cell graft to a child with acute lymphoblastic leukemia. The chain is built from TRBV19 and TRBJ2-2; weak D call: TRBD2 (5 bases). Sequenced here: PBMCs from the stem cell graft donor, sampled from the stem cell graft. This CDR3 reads CASSPRRGENTGELFF. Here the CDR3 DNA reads TGTGCCAGTAGCCCCCGCCGGGGAGAGAACACCGGGGAGCTGTTTTTT.